The rows below give T cell receptor beta chains drawn from one sample of a study of blood T cell repertoires in COVID-19. Assay: immunoSEQ multiplex PCR; the TCRdb copy retains only in-frame clones and omits some. The data contain over 120,000 clones, 88% of them singletons. Sequenced sample: peripheral blood. The receptors come from a man between 65 and 79 years old with acute or convalescent COVID-19. Both conserved end residues are part of each CDR3. The D gene is left open where the match is weak.

v_call: TRBV7-9
d_call: TRBD1
j_call: TRBJ2-5
cdr3_aa: CASSFTGGRETQYF
cdr3_nt: TGTGCCAGCAGCTTTACAGGGGGCCGGGAGACCCAGTACTTC

v_call: TRBV6-5
d_call: .
j_call: TRBJ2-5
cdr3_aa: CASSYPTSGDQETQYF
cdr3_nt: TGTGCCAGCAGTTACCCGACCTCGGGGGATCAAGAGACCCAGTACTTC

v_call: TRBV28
d_call: .
j_call: TRBJ1-5
cdr3_aa: CASSFVGRELNQPQHF
cdr3_nt: TGTGCCAGCAGTTTTGTAGGCAGGGAACTGAATCAGCCCCAGCATTTT

v_call: TRBV3-1/TRBV3-2
d_call: .
j_call: TRBJ2-3
cdr3_aa: CASSPSRDTQYF
cdr3_nt: TGTGCCAGCAGCCCCTCCCGGGATACGCAGTATTTT

v_call: TRBV6-1
d_call: .
j_call: TRBJ2-7
cdr3_aa: CASSEPLTEYF
cdr3_nt: TGTGCCAGCAGTGAGCCCCTCACGGAGTACTTC

v_call: TRBV30
d_call: .
j_call: TRBJ1-2
cdr3_aa: CAWSSARNYGYTF
cdr3_nt: TGTGCCTGGAGTAGCGCCAGAAACTATGGCTACACCTTC

v_call: TRBV2
d_call: .
j_call: TRBJ1-1
cdr3_aa: CASRDPTGENTEAFF
cdr3_nt: TGTGCCAGCAGGGATCCGACAGGAGAGAACACTGAAGCTTTCTTT

v_call: TRBV5-5
d_call: .
j_call: TRBJ2-6
cdr3_aa: CASGGMTTGANVLTF
cdr3_nt: TGTGCCAGCGGGGGGATGACAACTGGGGCCAACGTCCTGACTTTC

v_call: TRBV29-1
d_call: .
j_call: TRBJ1-4
cdr3_aa: CSVEDQGREKLFF
cdr3_nt: TGCAGCGTTGAAGATCAGGGGCGGGAAAAACTGTTTTTT

v_call: TRBV19
d_call: .
j_call: TRBJ2-7
cdr3_aa: CASSAFYRVTYEQYF
cdr3_nt: TGTGCCAGTAGTGCCTTCTACAGGGTTACCTACGAGCAGTACTTC

v_call: TRBV3-1/TRBV3-2
d_call: TRBD1
j_call: TRBJ1-3
cdr3_aa: CASSLRTGGRNTIYF
cdr3_nt: TGTGCCAGCAGCCTGCGGACAGGGGGCCGGAACACCATATATTTT

v_call: TRBV29-1
d_call: TRBD1
j_call: TRBJ2-5
cdr3_aa: CSTQTGLQTQYF
cdr3_nt: TGCAGCACACAGACAGGGCTGCAGACCCAGTACTTC

v_call: TRBV6-5
d_call: TRBD1
j_call: TRBJ1-1
cdr3_aa: CASRPGQLPEAFF
cdr3_nt: TGTGCCAGCAGACCGGGACAGCTACCTGAAGCTTTCTTT

v_call: TRBV10-1
d_call: TRBD2
j_call: TRBJ2-1
cdr3_aa: CASRLSGSSHEQFF
cdr3_nt: TGCGCCAGCAGACTTAGCGGGAGCTCCCATGAGCAGTTCTTC

v_call: TRBV13
d_call: TRBD1
j_call: TRBJ2-7
cdr3_aa: CASSLADRGHSNEQYF
cdr3_nt: TGTGCCAGCAGCTTAGCGGACAGGGGGCACTCGAACGAGCAGTACTTC

v_call: TRBV6-4
d_call: TRBD1
j_call: TRBJ1-6
cdr3_aa: CASSDLAGGYSPLHF
cdr3_nt: TGTGCCAGCAGTGACTTAGCAGGGGGCTATTCACCCCTCCACTTT

v_call: TRBV19
d_call: .
j_call: TRBJ1-2
cdr3_aa: CASSIILGTFFYGYTF
cdr3_nt: TGTGCCAGTAGTATCATCTTGGGGACTTTCTTCTATGGCTACACCTTC

v_call: TRBV7-9
d_call: .
j_call: TRBJ1-1
cdr3_aa: CASSPGGRRYTEAFF
cdr3_nt: TGTGCCAGCAGCCCTGGGGGGAGGCGGTACACTGAAGCTTTCTTT

v_call: TRBV19
d_call: TRBD1
j_call: TRBJ1-2
cdr3_aa: CASSTGTGGDGYTF
cdr3_nt: TGTGCCAGTAGTACCGGGACAGGGGGAGATGGCTACACCTTC

v_call: TRBV5-1
d_call: .
j_call: TRBJ2-7
cdr3_aa: CASSLQGETYEQYF
cdr3_nt: TGCGCCAGCAGCTTACAGGGTGAAACCTACGAGCAGTACTTC

v_call: TRBV11-2
d_call: TRBD1
j_call: TRBJ1-6
cdr3_aa: CASSRTGYSPLHF
cdr3_nt: TGTGCCAGCAGCCGGACAGGCTATTCACCCCTCCACTTT

v_call: TRBV6-6
d_call: .
j_call: TRBJ1-4
cdr3_aa: CASSYSGGGANEKLFF
cdr3_nt: TGTGCCAGCAGTTACTCAGGGGGGGGAGCTAATGAAAAACTGTTTTTT

v_call: TRBV24-1
d_call: .
j_call: TRBJ2-3
cdr3_aa: CATSTAGLPDTQYF
cdr3_nt: TGTGCCACCAGTACTGCGGGGCTACCAGATACGCAGTATTTT

v_call: TRBV15
d_call: TRBD1
j_call: TRBJ1-2
cdr3_aa: CATSRTTGFNYGYTF
cdr3_nt: TGTGCCACCAGCAGGACGACAGGGTTTAACTATGGCTACACCTTC